Below are 7 T cell receptor beta chains sequenced from a single sample in a study of T cells after yellow fever vaccination. MiXCR, run by TCRdb on the 5' RACE reads, gives a single entry per CDR3 protein. The sample records 250,000 to 350,000 distinct CDR3 sequences, approximately 10% being singletons. Material: CD4+ T cells sorted from PBMCs, obtained 5 days after the yellow fever booster vaccination. The receptor source for this set is a man younger than 30 who received the YFV17D yellow fever vaccine.

This clonotype is deemed medium-sized (0.01 to 0.1%). This chain uses TRBV3-1 with TRBJ1-1; tentative D call: TRBD1 (5 bases). V was shortened by 4 bases and J by 11 bases, with 14 bases between the two germline ends. The CDR3 sequence is 12 residues long. Germline V gene lookup returns CDR1 LGHDT and CDR2 YNNKEL (reference sequence). The DNA of the CDR3 is TGTGCCAGCAGCCCCCGGGGCAGGAGGGCTTTCTTT. Residues: CASSPRGRRAFF. The full variable domain, rest sourced from reference TRBV3-1 and TRBJ1-1, is DTAVSQTPKYLVTQMGNDKSIKCEQNLGHDTMYWYKQDSKKFLKIMFSYNNKELIINETVPNRFSPKSPDKAHLNLHINSLELGDSAVYFCASSPRGRRAFFGQGTRLTVV.

This chain joins TRBV24-1 and TRBJ2-5; TRBD2 matches at 12 bases. This CDR3 spans 15 amino acids. Germline CDR1 and CDR2: KGHDR and SFDVKD. The trim removed 4 bases at V and 5 bases at J, leaving 4 bases unmatched. The CDR3 is CATSDHGLAGETQYF. The DNA for the CDR3 is TGTGCCACCAGTGACCACGGACTAGCGGGGGAGACCCAGTACTTC.

In this sample, this clonotype turned up a few times. V gene TRBV7-2 combines with J gene TRBJ2-2, with TRBD2 as a possible D gene (5 bases). V was cut by 4 bases and J by 5 bases, with 11 bases left in between. The germline V gene encodes CDR1 SGHTA and CDR2 FQGNSA. This CDR3 has 14 amino acids. CDR3 sequence (DNA): TGTGCCAGCAGCTCTAGGTGGGAGACCGGGGAGCTGTTTTTT. Translation: CASSSRWETGELFF.

The V gene is TRBV5-1, the J gene TRBJ2-7; the match to TRBD1 covers 9 bases. The junction had 7 bases not matched to a gene; V was cut back by 4 bases and J by 5 bases. CDR3 length: 14 residues. Germline V lookup: CDR1 SGHRS, CDR2 YFSETQ. The CDR3 here is CASSRDRDWNEQYF. In DNA, the CDR3 is TGCGCCAGCAGCCGGGACAGGGACTGGAACGAGCAGTACTTC.

This chain joins TRBV20-1 and TRBJ2-7; 9 bases fit TRBD1. This CDR3 region has 14 residues. Germline values: CDR1 DFQATT, CDR2 SNEGSKA (reference sequence). J gave up 3 bases and V 6 bases, and 9 bases lay outside the gene matches. For the CDR3, the DNA is TGCAGTGCCCATAAAACAGGGGGCGGCTACGAGCAGTACTTC. Its translation is CSAHKTGGGYEQYF.

The rearrangement joins TRBV24-1 to TRBJ2-5, with unresolved D. The CDR3 runs 16 residues. Trimming removed 3 bases at V and 5 bases at J, with 18 bases between. Germline assignment: CDR1 KGHDR and CDR2 SFDVKD. Written as DNA, the CDR3 is TGTGCCACCAGTGATCTCCAAGGACCCCTCGGGGAGACCCAGTACTTC. Its translation: CATSDLQGPLGETQYF.

This clonotype was picked up a small number of times. This rearrangement joins TRBV9 to TRBJ1-3; 10 nucleotides align to TRBD1. V gave up 0 bases and J gave up 2 bases; unmatched junction bases: 5. This CDR3 contains 17 residues. The germline CDR1 and CDR2 sequences are SGDLS and YYNGEE. CDR3 DNA sequence: TGTGCCAGCAGCGTAGGGGTGGGGACAGGGGCTGGAAACACCATATATTTT. This encodes CASSVGVGTGAGNTIYF.